These 20 T cell receptor beta chains were all obtained from the same sample, sequenced in a study of blood T cell repertoires in COVID-19 (dated by TCRdb to about 2020). Library generation was performed with the immunoSEQ multiplex PCR assay. TCRdb mirrors the immuneACCESS table, restricted to in-frame sequences. Some clones are absent from its copies; in checked studies, under half trace to an unresolved V gene, and the reason for the others is unknown. The sample has about 64,000 clones on record, 80% to 90% of them singletons. Around 1.2% of the sample is in the top ten clones. The sample comprised peripheral blood. The receptor source for this set is a man aged 35 to 55 with acute or convalescent COVID-19.

The chain joins TRBV4-1 to TRBJ2-5; 11 nucleotides align to TRBD1. V gave up 2 bases and J gave up 5 bases; unmatched junction bases: 7. The CDR3 spans 16 residues. Germline loops: CDR1 MGHRA, CDR2 YSYEKL. The CDR3 protein is CASSQRRDRGMETQYF. CDR3 coding DNA: TGCGCCAGCAGCCAAAGGCGGGACAGGGGGATGGAGACCCAGTACTTC.

This clone was seen only a few times. This chain connects TRBV7-9 to TRBJ1-3; TRBD1 agrees at 8 bases. This CDR3 has 15 amino acids. Per the germline V gene, CDR1 is SEHNR and CDR2 is FQNEAQ (reference sequence). Trimming took 1 base from V and 8 from J; bases not matched to a gene: 7. In nucleotides, the CDR3 is TGTGCCAGCAGCTTAGAGACAGGGGCCGGGGACACCATATATTTT. This sequence encodes CASSLETGAGDTIYF.

This sequence joins TRBV5-6 and TRBJ1-6; no reliable D call. The germline CDR1 and CDR2 sequences are SGHDT and YYEEEE. The CDR3 is made up of 17 amino acids. The germline V and J ends were trimmed by 0 bases and 10 bases, with 20 bases remaining between them. The CDR3 loop is CASSLGRSQREESPLHF. The CDR3, as DNA: TGTGCCAGCAGCTTGGGACGCAGCCAGAGGGAAGAGTCACCCCTCCACTTT.

This clone was seen only once. J is TRBJ1-1 and V is TRBV29-1; 9 bases match TRBD1. The V and J ends lost 5 bases and 1 base, in that order; junction bases with no gene match: 11. Looked up from germline, CDR1 is SQVTM and CDR2 is ANQGSEA. The CDR3 is made up of 16 amino acids. CDR3 DNA: TGCAGCGTTTCCCAACCGGACAGGGGTGAGAACACTGAAGCTTTCTTT. Protein sequence: CSVSQPDRGENTEAFF. Full variable domain (missing parts from reference TRBV29-1 and TRBJ1-1): SAVISQKPSRDICQRGTSLTIQCQVDSQVTMMFWYRQQPGQSLTLIATANQGSEATYESGFVIDKFPISRPNLTFSTLTVSNMSPEDSSIYLCSVSQPDRGENTEAFFGQGTRLTVV.

CDR3 sequence: CASSQRGSYGYTF. The CDR3, as DNA: TGTGCCAGCAGCCAACGGGGATCTTATGGCTACACCTTC. The chain recombines TRBV3-1 (or the pseudogene TRBV3-2) with TRBJ1-2, with D unclear. This CDR3 is built from 13 residues. Deletions cut 2 bases from V and 5 bases from J, with 9 bases between. The germline gives CDR1 LGHDT, CDR2 YNNKEL (reference sequence).

The chain employs TRBV6-5 and TRBJ2-7, with D tentatively TRBD1 (7 bases). The V end lost 7 bases, the J end lost 4 bases, and 20 bases lay between the germline ends. This CDR3 spans 15 amino acids. From germline, CDR1 is MNHEY and CDR2 SVGAGI. In DNA form, the CDR3 reads TGTGCCAGCACCCCGGGGTTCCAGGGGGGATACGAGCAGTACTTC. Translated: CASTPGFQGGYEQYF.

The chain joins TRBV9 to TRBJ1-2; no clear D. Germline lookup yields CDR1 SGDLS and CDR2 YYNGEE. This CDR3 contains 13 residues. V was pared by 0 bases and J by 2 bases, with 5 bases between. The CDR3 spells CASSVGVNYGYTF. The CDR3 DNA is TGTGCCAGCAGCGTAGGTGTAAACTATGGCTACACCTTC.

The chain links TRBV6-2 or TRBV6-3 to TRBJ2-1, with a weak D call TRBD2 (6 bases). Trimming cost V 5 bases and J 2 bases, with 13 bases left between them. From germline, CDR1 is MNHEY and CDR2 SVGEGT. This CDR3 has 15 residues. The CDR3 coding sequence is TGTGCCAGCAGTCCGACTAGACTCGCCTACAATGAGCAGTTCTTC. It codes for CASSPTRLAYNEQFF.

The chain links TRBV5-1 to TRBJ2-1, with D possibly TRBD1 on 6 matching bases. This CDR3 is 13 amino acids long. Germline CDR1 SGHRS, CDR2 YFSETQ. The germline V and J ends were trimmed by 7 bases and 5 bases, with 13 bases remaining between them. CDR3 residues: CASRQGINNEQFF. DNA for the CDR3: TGCGCCAGCCGCCAGGGGATTAACAATGAGCAGTTCTTC.

V gene TRBV5-8 combines with J gene TRBJ2-2; D gene unclear. This CDR3 is 13 amino acids long. Germline V gene sequence: CDR1 SGHTS, CDR2 YDEGEE. V lost 0 bases and J lost 6, with 6 bases in between. CDR3 bases: TGTGCCAGCAGCTTGGGGGCCGCCGGGGAGCTGTTTTTT. Its protein is CASSLGAAGELFF.

Details on this clone: A junction boundary mismatches the germline segment, possibly from a read error. The chain joins TRBV3-1 (or the pseudogene TRBV3-2) to TRBJ1-2; 8 bases agree with TRBD1. CDR1 LGHDT and CDR2 YNNKEL come from the germline V gene (reference sequence). The CDR3 is made up of 14 amino acids. The CDR3 DNA is TGTGCCAGCCGCCAGGGGGCCGATTCACGTGGCTACACCTTC. Its translation: CASRQGADSRGYTF.

This chain links TRBV28 with TRBJ1-2; 9 bases align to TRBD1. There are 17 residues in the CDR3. The germline V gene has CDR1 MDHEN and CDR2 SYDVKM. V gave up 6 bases and J gave up 7 bases; unmatched junction bases: 18. The CDR3 loop is CASRSGTGFSWGGGYTF. CDR3 bases: TGTGCCAGCAGAAGTGGGACAGGGTTTTCTTGGGGAGGTGGCTACACCTTC.

This clone appeared a few times. The CDR3 region has the DNA TGTGCCTGGAGTACAGGGGTGAATCAGCCCCAGCATTTT. This gives the protein CAWSTGVNQPQHF. The chain links TRBV30 to TRBJ1-5; 7 bases are shared with TRBD1. Germline CDR1 GTSNPN, CDR2 SVGIG (reference sequence). J gave up 4 bases and V 2 bases, and 2 bases lay outside the gene matches. CDR3 length: 13 amino acids.

The chain recombines TRBV3-1 (or the pseudogene TRBV3-2) with TRBJ2-5; TRBD2 aligns across 13 bases. With V trimmed by 4 bases and J by 4 bases, 3 bases remained unmatched. The CDR3 has 15 residues. Per germline, CDR1 LGHDT and CDR2 YNNKEL (reference sequence). CDR3 sequence (DNA): TGTGCCAGCAGCCTAAGACTAGCGGGGGGAGAGACCCAGTACTTC. This sequence encodes CASSLRLAGGETQYF.

This chain connects TRBV5-4 to TRBJ1-2, with unresolved D. Looked up from germline, CDR1 is SGHNT and CDR2 is YYREEE (reference sequence). CDR3 length: 14 amino acids. V lost 6 bases and J 8 bases, leaving 20 bases between the germline ends. CDR3 in DNA: TGTGCCAGCACGCCGGGATTGGTAACCAACGGCTACACCTTC. This encodes CASTPGLVTNGYTF.

V and J are TRBV11-3 and TRBJ2-2; D is perhaps TRBD2 (6 bases). This CDR3 is built from 15 residues. V lost 1 base and J lost 6, with 12 bases in between. The V gene's germline CDR1 is SGHNT and CDR2 YENEEA. CDR3 nucleotide sequence: TGTGCCAGCAGCTTAGTGCGGGGCGAAGCCGGGGAGCTGTTTTTT. Translated: CASSLVRGEAGELFF. The variable domain in full, with the rest retrieved from reference TRBV11-3 and TRBJ2-2, is EAGVVQSPRYKIIEKKQPVAFWCNPISGHNTLYWYLQNLGQGPELLIRYENEEAVDDSQLPKDRFSAERLKGVDSTLKIQPAELGDSAVYLCASSLVRGEAGELFFGEGSRLTVL.

V gene TRBV30 combines with J gene TRBJ1-5; the D gene is possibly TRBD1 (5 bases). V gave up 2 bases and J gave up 2 bases, with 10 bases separating them. The length of the CDR3 is 14 residues. Germline V gene data show CDR1 as GTSNPN and CDR2 as SVGIG (reference sequence). CDR3 amino acids: CAWSLEGGNQPQHF. As DNA, the CDR3 is TGTGCCTGGAGTCTGGAAGGGGGCAATCAGCCCCAGCATTTT.

V gene TRBV6-1 combines with J gene TRBJ2-3; 8 bases line up with TRBD2. Germline assignment: CDR1 MNHNS and CDR2 SASEGT. V shed 4 bases and J 3 bases; nucleotides not matched to a gene: 9. The CDR3 runs 16 residues. DNA for the CDR3: TGTGCCAGCAGTGCCCCTTCTGGCGGGGGGACAGATACGCAGTATTTT. Translated: CASSAPSGGGTDTQYF.

This chain uses TRBV11-2 with TRBJ2-1; 14 bases are a match to TRBD2. The germline CDR1 and CDR2 sequences are SGHAT and FQNNGV. Trimming removed 4 bases from V and 7 bases from J; junction bases left unmatched: 12. The CDR3 is 18 residues long. CDR3 protein: CASSSGLAGGLSQNEQFF. CDR3 in DNA: TGTGCCAGCAGCTCCGGACTAGCGGGGGGCCTCTCCCAAAATGAGCAGTTCTTC. Full variable domain (rest looked up from reference TRBV11-2 and TRBJ2-1): EAGVAQSPRYKIIEKRQSVAFWCNPISGHATLYWYQQILGQGPKLLIQFQNNGVVDDSQLPKDRFSAERLKGVDSTLKIQPAKLEDSAVYLCASSSGLAGGLSQNEQFFGPGTRLTVL.

V and J are TRBV4-1 and TRBJ1-4; possibly TRBD1 for D (5 bases). Trimming took off 1 base at V and 7 bases at J, with 16 bases between the two ends. CDR1 is MGHRA, CDR2 YSYEKL, per germline. This CDR3 is 16 amino acids long. CDR3 sequence reads: CASSQGPGQGGEKLFF. CDR3 DNA: TGCGCCAGCAGCCAAGGGCCCGGGCAGGGAGGTGAAAAACTGTTTTTT.